Presented here are 27 T cell receptor beta chains from one specimen sequenced in a study of T cells after yellow fever vaccination. TCRdb re-analysed the 5' RACE reads in MiXCR, keeping a single row per CDR3 protein. Of about 370,000 distinct CDR3 sequences listed, 11% were seen once; the top ten hold 18%. The input for sequencing was PBMCs, taken on the day of the first yellow fever vaccination. The receptor source for this set is a man younger than 30 who received the YFV17D yellow fever vaccine.

The V and J genes are TRBV28 and TRBJ2-7, with 8 bases that match TRBD2. The CDR3 contains 16 residues. Trimming removed 4 bases from V and 3 bases from J; junction bases left unmatched: 11. Per germline, CDR1 MDHEN and CDR2 SYDVKM. The CDR3 DNA follows: TGTGCCAGCAGTTCCTCAATAGCGGGGCAGAACTACGAGCAGTACTTC. It yields the protein CASSSSIAGQNYEQYF. The full variable domain, with the rest looked up from reference TRBV28 and TRBJ2-7, is DVKVTQSSRYLVKRTGEKVFLECVQDMDHENMFWYRQDPGLGLRLIYFSYDVKMKEKGDIPEGYSVSREKKERFSLILESASTNQTSMYLCASSSSIAGQNYEQYFGPGTRLTVT.

This clonotype was recorded many times. This chain joins TRBV5-1 and TRBJ2-7, with TRBD1 identical over 9 bases. Germline CDR1 is SGHRS and CDR2 is YFSETQ. The CDR3 length is 16 residues. The V segment lost 4 bases and the J segment 3 bases; nucleotides outside the gene matches: 11. The CDR3 DNA sequence: TGCGCCAGCAGCGGAATAACGGGACAGGGTTACTACGAGCAGTACTTC. This codes for CASSGITGQGYYEQYF.

This clonotype was detected a few times. This chain joins TRBV24-1 and TRBJ2-1; D is unclear. Germline CDR1 KGHDR, CDR2 SFDVKD. The CDR3 has 11 residues. Trimming took off 5 bases at V and 6 bases at J, with 4 bases between the two ends. For the CDR3, the DNA is TGTGCCACCAGTGCAGGCAATGAGCAGTTCTTC. Translated: CATSAGNEQFF.

This clonotype was seen only a few times. This chain joins TRBV5-1 and TRBJ1-1; 10 nucleotides line up with TRBD1. The trim removed 4 bases at V and 3 bases at J, leaving 3 bases unmatched. The germline gives CDR1 SGHRS, CDR2 YFSETQ. This CDR3 spans 14 amino acids. CDR3 in amino acids: CASSVGQGDTEAFF. CDR3 nucleotides: TGCGCCAGCAGCGTCGGACAGGGGGACACTGAAGCTTTCTTT.

Many counts were recorded for this clonotype. The chain employs TRBV20-1 and TRBJ1-2, with D possibly TRBD1 on 5 matching bases. Germline V gene lookup returns CDR1 DFQATT and CDR2 SNEGSKA (reference sequence). Trimming took 0 bases from V and 3 from J, leaving 11 bases between them. The CDR3 loop spans 14 amino acids. Here the CDR3 reads CSARDYGRDYGYTF. In DNA, the CDR3 is TGCAGTGCTAGAGATTACGGCAGGGACTATGGCTACACCTTC.

V gene TRBV12-3 or TRBV12-4 combines with J gene TRBJ1-1; TRBD1 aligns across 8 bases. J gave up 8 bases and V 6 bases, and 11 bases lay outside the gene matches. The CDR3 consists of 14 residues. For the CDR3, the DNA is TGTGCCAGCAGGCCGACAGGGGAGAGAAGGGAAGCTTTCTTT. Encoded protein: CASRPTGERREAFF.

This clonotype came up a few times. The genes are TRBV20-1 and TRBJ2-3, with 8 bases aligning to TRBD2. The germline V gene has CDR1 DFQATT and CDR2 SNEGSKA (reference sequence). CDR3 size: 14 residues. J gave up 1 base and V 5 bases, and 5 bases lay outside the gene matches. For the CDR3, the DNA is TGCAGTGCTTTCCGGGGGGGGGGCACAGATACGCAGTATTTT. Translated: CSAFRGGGTDTQYF.

The CDR3 bases are TGCAGTGCTAGAACTAGCGGGGGCACGCAGTATTTT. As protein: CSARTSGGTQYF. This chain joins TRBV20-1 and TRBJ2-3, with 11 bases that match TRBD2. The junction had 1 base not matched to a gene; V was cut back by 2 bases and J by 9 bases. The germline V gene has CDR1 DFQATT and CDR2 SNEGSKA (reference sequence). The CDR3 has 12 residues.

V is TRBV20-1 and J is TRBJ2-1; 7 nucleotides align to TRBD1. The CDR3 totals 15 residues. Germline CDR1 and CDR2: DFQATT and SNEGSKA (reference sequence). V lost 3 bases, J lost 2 bases, and 7 bases stayed unmatched. The CDR3 region is CSASPTGRPYNEQFF. The CDR3 DNA reads TGCAGTGCTAGCCCGACAGGGAGACCCTACAATGAGCAGTTCTTC.

The CDR3 region has the DNA TGTGCCATCAGCCGAGGACAGGGAACAGATACGCAGTATTTT. Translated, it gives CAISRGQGTDTQYF. V and J are TRBV10-3 and TRBJ2-3; 8 bases fit TRBD1. Trimming removed 6 bases from V and 3 bases from J; junction bases left unmatched: 5. This CDR3 spans 14 amino acids. Germline CDR1 is ENHRY and CDR2 is SYGVKD.

V and J are TRBV5-6 and TRBJ2-7; 7 bases are a match to TRBD2. Unmatched junction bases numbered 9, after V lost 4 bases and J lost 5 bases. The CDR3 runs 14 residues. Germline-derived CDR1 and CDR2 are SGHDT and YYEEEE. CDR3 residues: CASSPRLAGDEQYV. CDR3 nucleotides: TGTGCCAGCAGCCCCCGACTAGCCGGTGACGAGCAGTACGTC.

This clonotype was counted between two and nine times. The rearrangement links TRBV30 to TRBJ1-6, with a possible D match to TRBD1 (6 bases). The CDR3 sequence is 13 residues long. V was pared by 0 bases and J by 9 bases, with 9 bases between. The germline gives CDR1 GTSNPN, CDR2 SVGIG (reference sequence). CDR3 coding DNA: TGTGCCTGGAGTGTACTGGACAGTTCACCCCTCCACTTT. Translating gives CAWSVLDSSPLHF.

This chain connects TRBV7-2 to TRBJ2-3; D call uncertain. Germline lookup yields CDR1 SGHTA and CDR2 FQGNSA. The CDR3 is 17 amino acids. The V end lost 0 bases, the J end lost 1 base, and 14 bases lay between the germline ends. DNA of the CDR3: TGTGCCAGCAGCTTAGCGGAGTCGGCGGAGCGCACAGATACGCAGTATTTT. Translation: CASSLAESAERTDTQYF. Drawing the rest from reference TRBV7-2 and TRBJ2-3, the complete variable domain is GAGVSQSPSNKVTEKGKDVELRCDPISGHTALYWYRQSLGQGLEFLIYFQGNSAPDKSGLPSDRFSAERTGGSVSTLTIQRTQQEDSAVYLCASSLAESAERTDTQYFGPGTRLTVL.

In this sample, this clonotype turned up a few times. The chain employs TRBV27 and TRBJ2-5, with D maybe TRBD1 (5 bases). Trimming stripped 5 bases from V and 3 bases from J, with 7 bases between. The length of the CDR3 is 12 residues. The germline gives CDR1 MNHEY, CDR2 SMNVEV (reference sequence). For the CDR3, the DNA is TGTGCCAGCAGTAAGGGGAAAGAGACCCAGTACTTC. Translation: CASSKGKETQYF.

This clonotype occurred a few times. The gene calls are TRBV20-1 and TRBJ2-2; 10 bases agree with TRBD2. The V gene end was trimmed by 2 bases and the J gene end by 0 bases; junction bases not matched to a gene: 3. The length of the CDR3 is 16 residues. Germline CDR1 and CDR2: DFQATT and SNEGSKA (reference sequence). CDR3 nucleotide sequence: TGCAGTGCTAGACTAGCGGGGGACCCGAACACCGGGGAGCTGTTTTTT. Amino acids: CSARLAGDPNTGELFF.

This chain uses TRBV4-1 with TRBJ2-5; possibly TRBD1 for D (5 bases). The CDR3 runs to 14 residues. Germline-derived CDR1 and CDR2 are MGHRA and YSYEKL. Trimming removed 3 bases from V and 1 base from J, with 9 bases in between. The CDR3 sequence is CASSHRQLQETQYF. The DNA for the CDR3 is TGCGCCAGCAGCCATCGACAGCTCCAAGAGACCCAGTACTTC.

This clonotype was found many times. This sequence joins TRBV5-5 and TRBJ1-1; unclear D gene. The CDR3 is 14 residues long. Trimming stripped 4 bases from V and 1 base from J, with 11 bases between. Germline assignment: CDR1 SGHKS and CDR2 YYEKEE (reference sequence). CDR3 sequence (DNA): TGTGCCAGCAGCCCCCCGTGGGGGAACACTGAAGCTTTCTTT. This translates into CASSPPWGNTEAFF.

In this sample, this clonotype turned up a few times. V gene TRBV28 combines with J gene TRBJ2-7, with a possible D match to TRBD2 (5 bases). This CDR3 is built from 13 residues. The germline CDR1 and CDR2 sequences are MDHEN and SYDVKM. V shed 7 bases and J shed 4 bases, with 14 bases lying between them. CDR3: CASTTHEGYEQYV. DNA of the CDR3: TGTGCCAGCACTACCCATGAGGGTTACGAGCAGTACGTC.

V gene TRBV10-3 combines with J gene TRBJ1-4; D remains ambiguous. The germline V and J ends were trimmed by 3 bases and 7 bases, with 9 bases remaining between them. Germline values: CDR1 ENHRY, CDR2 SYGVKD. There are 13 residues in the CDR3. For the CDR3, the DNA is TGTGCCATCAGTGATCTGGGCCGTGAAAAACTGTTTTTT. The encoded protein is CAISDLGREKLFF.

V and J are TRBV5-4 and TRBJ2-6; D is perhaps TRBD1 (5 bases). There are 16 residues in the CDR3. Per the germline V gene, CDR1 is SGHNT and CDR2 is YYREEE (reference sequence). V lost 1 base and J 1 base, leaving 9 bases between the germline ends. The CDR3 sequence: CASSLKGASGANVLTF. The CDR3 region has the DNA TGTGCCAGCAGCTTGAAAGGGGCGTCTGGGGCCAACGTCCTGACTTTC. The full variable domain, completed using reference TRBV5-4 and TRBJ2-6, is ETGVTQSPTHLIKTRGQQVTLRCSSQSGHNTVSWYQQALGQGPQFIFQYYREEENGRGNFPPRFSGLQFPNYSSELNVNALELDDSALYLCASSLKGASGANVLTFGAGSRLTVL.

This chain uses TRBV13 with TRBJ1-6; D gene uncertain. V was cut by 5 bases and J by 9 bases, with 8 bases left in between. Per the germline V gene, CDR1 is PRHDT and CDR2 is FYEKMQ (reference sequence). The CDR3 is made up of 12 amino acids. This CDR3 is CASSLGPSPLHF. The DNA of the CDR3 is TGTGCCAGCAGCCTGGGCCCTTCACCCCTCCACTTT.

This sequence joins TRBV11-1 and TRBJ2-2, with 12 bases matching TRBD2. The length of the CDR3 is 20 residues. J lost 5 bases, V lost 4 bases, and 17 bases had no gene match. The germline V gene has CDR1 SGHAT and CDR2 FQDESV (reference sequence). The CDR3 coding sequence is TGTGCCAGCAGCTCCCGGACTAGCGGGGCCTTAAAAGGAAGGACCGGGGAGCTGTTTTTT. It specifies CASSSRTSGALKGRTGELFF.

The rearrangement uses TRBV12-3 or TRBV12-4 and TRBJ2-7; D is possibly TRBD2 (7 bases). The CDR3 is 16 amino acids. Trimming took 4 bases from V and 1 from J, leaving 17 bases between them. As DNA, the CDR3 is TGTGCCAGCAGTTGGGTGGCGGGGGCAGCATCCTACGAGCAGTACTTC. This codes for CASSWVAGAASYEQYF.

The DNA of the CDR3 is TGTGCCAGCAGCTTGGTCCGGGCCGAACACACTGAAGCTTTCTTT. It translates to CASSLVRAEHTEAFF. The rearrangement uses TRBV11-2 and TRBJ1-1; no clear D gene. Trimming removed 3 bases from V and 3 bases from J, with 14 bases in between. CDR1 is SGHAT, CDR2 FQNNGV, per germline. The length of the CDR3 is 15 residues.

The V gene is TRBV28, the J gene TRBJ2-3; no reliable D call. The germline V gene encodes CDR1 MDHEN and CDR2 SYDVKM. V lost 8 bases and J lost 2, with 5 bases in between. There are 11 residues in the CDR3. CDR3 loop: CASAFTDTQYF. In DNA, the CDR3 is TGTGCCAGCGCCTTCACAGATACGCAGTATTTT. Full variable domain (missing parts from reference TRBV28 and TRBJ2-3): DVKVTQSSRYLVKRTGEKVFLECVQDMDHENMFWYRQDPGLGLRLIYFSYDVKMKEKGDIPEGYSVSREKKERFSLILESASTNQTSMYLCASAFTDTQYFGPGTRLTVL.

This clonotype was seen a handful of times. This chain connects TRBV6-6 to TRBJ2-7; TRBD1 matches 8 bases. This CDR3 spans 13 amino acids. Germline loops: CDR1 MNHNY, CDR2 SVGAGI (reference sequence). Trimming at V came to 6 bases and at J to 7 bases, leaving 8 bases not matched to a gene. The CDR3 loop reads CASSPDRDGEQYV. The CDR3 region has the DNA TGTGCCAGCAGCCCGGACAGGGACGGGGAGCAGTACGTC.

This clonotype was seen ten or more times. The rearrangement joins TRBV3-1 to TRBJ1-2, with TRBD1 matching over 7 bases. The CDR3 totals 14 residues. Germline V lookup: CDR1 LGHDT, CDR2 YNNKEL (reference sequence). V trimming: 2 bases; J trimming: 7 bases; junction bases outside the gene matches: 7. CDR3 nucleotides: TGTGCCAGCAGCCAACACGACAGGGAGGTTGGCTACACCTTC. It translates to CASSQHDREVGYTF.